A single sample is the source of the 24 T cell receptor beta chains below, sequenced in a study of CD8+CD57+ T cells in acquired aplastic anemia. In patients chosen for sequencing, flow cytometry had shown CD8+CD57+ cell expansion. Genomic DNA, serving as template, underwent TCR beta VDJ and CDR3 profiling. In TCRdb, the reads were re-called with MiXCR into one record per CDR3 protein. The table records approximately 250,000 distinct CDR3 sequences, around 82% of them present only once. The sample taken for sequencing was sorted CD4+, CD8+, or CD8+CD57+ T cells (not recorded which) from PBMCs. The origin of the receptors is a human donor with aplastic anemia.

There are many counts of this clonotype. The chain uses TRBV18 and TRBJ1-4; perhaps TRBD1 as D (5 bases). Per the germline V gene, CDR1 is KGHSH and CDR2 is LQKENI. The CDR3 contains 13 residues. V lost 6 bases, J lost 7 bases, and 12 bases lay in between. Here the CDR3 DNA reads TGTGCCAGCTCCAATACAAGGGGTGAAAAACTGTTTTTT. Protein: CASSNTRGEKLFF.

On this clonotype itself: At one end, the junction sequence differs from germline, possibly due to a read error. The V call is TRBV7-3, the J call TRBJ2-1; TRBD1 matches at 7 bases. CDR3 size: 16 residues. Germline CDR1 is SGHTA and CDR2 is FQGTGA. CDR3 DNA sequence: TGTGCCAGCAGCCTAGGGGGCGGCAACGGTCAGGATGACCAGTTCTTC. Its protein product is CASSLGGGNGQDDQFF.

The V call is TRBV7-8, the J call TRBJ2-7; TRBD1 aligns across 7 bases. Losses at the gene ends were 4 bases for V and 13 bases for J; bases not matched to a gene: 16. The CDR3 extends over 14 amino acids. Germline V gene sequence: CDR1 SGHVS, CDR2 FQNEAQ. The CDR3 loop reads CASSSGREGTAHYF. The CDR3 region has the DNA TGTGCCAGCAGCTCTGGTCGGGAAGGGACAGCCCATTACTTC.

Comment on this clonotype: This is likely a read error, given that the CDR3 carries no conserved phenylalanine or tryptophan at its end. The DNA is omitted, as the CDR3 cannot be located on it reliably, and the CDR3 follows TCRdb's listing. This chain uses TRBV7-6 with TRBJ2-5. The germline CDR1 and CDR2 sequences are SGHVS and FNYEAQ. The CDR3 is made up of 12 amino acids, end residues included. The CDR3 reads CASSLSSDNSYL.

CDR3 sequence: CASSLPGSGGTDEQFF. CDR3 sequence (DNA): TGTGCCAGCAGCTTACCAGGAAGCGGGGGGACCGATGAGCAGTTCTTC. The chain uses TRBV7-8 and TRBJ2-1; 9 bases are shared with TRBD2. With V trimmed by 2 bases and J by 8 bases, 10 bases remained unmatched. This CDR3 is built from 16 residues. Looked up from germline, CDR1 is SGHVS and CDR2 is FQNEAQ.

This chain uses TRBV9 with TRBJ2-2, with TRBD1 matching over 7 bases. After removal of 4 bases from V and 13 bases from J, the junction contained 13 bases not matched to a gene. Germline assignment: CDR1 SGDLS and CDR2 YYNGEE. The CDR3 runs 14 residues. DNA for the CDR3: TGTGCCAGCAGCCACAGGGGACCGGGGAGCTGGCTGTTTTTT. As protein: CASSHRGPGSWLFF. Filled out from reference TRBV9 and TRBJ2-2, the complete variable domain reads DSGVTQTPKHLITATGQRVTLRCSPRSGDLSVYWYQQSLDQGLQFLIQYYNGEERAKGNILERFSAQQFPDLHSELNLSSLELGDSALYFCASSHRGPGSWLFFGEGSRLTVL.

Regarding this clonotype: Compared with germline, one end of the junction differs, possibly owing to a read error. V usage is TRBV7-8 and J usage is TRBJ2-1; the D gene could be TRBD1 or TRBD2 (6 bases each). The CDR3 has 13 residues. Germline loops: CDR1 SGHVS, CDR2 FQNEAQ. The CDR3 DNA follows: TGTGCCAGCAGCCAAGGGGGGAGTCCTGAGCAGCTGTTC. It translates to CASSQGGSPEQLF.

The genes are TRBV15 and TRBJ2-7, with D maybe TRBD2 (6 bases). CDR3 size: 14 residues. Germline values: CDR1 LNHNV, CDR2 YYDKDF (reference sequence). CDR3 DNA sequence: TGTCCCTGCAGCGGAGGCCGCGCGGGGTACACCCAGTACTTC. This translates into CPCSGGRAGYTQYF.

This clonotype was recorded a few times. The chain uses TRBV10-3 and TRBJ1-2; D is unclear. The CDR3 is made up of 13 amino acids. V lost 0 bases and J lost 7, with 9 bases in between. Germline values: CDR1 ENHRY, CDR2 SYGVKD. The CDR3 DNA is TGTGCCATCAGTGAGTCGCAGGAGTTTGGCTACACCTTC. Protein product: CAISESQEFGYTF.

For this clonotype: As the CDR3 is not closed by the conserved phenylalanine or tryptophan, this likely results from a read error. The limits of the CDR3 on the DNA are not certain, so only TCRdb's listed CDR3 is given. The chain is built from TRBV2 and TRBJ1-5. The CDR3 totals 15 residues, both ends included. Germline V CDR1 and CDR2: SNHLY, FYNNEI. The CDR3 is CASSDGRTHEQFFEP.

The rearrangement joins TRBV7-9 to TRBJ2-2; maybe TRBD1 (7 bases). The CDR3 has 14 residues. Trimming cost V 3 bases and J 17 bases, with 22 bases left between them. The germline CDR1 and CDR2 sequences are SEHNR and FQNEAQ (reference sequence). The CDR3 DNA sequence: TGTGCCAGCAGCTTTCAGGGGGGCACCGGGAAGGATTTTTTT. It codes for CASSFQGGTGKDFF.

This clonotype was detected once. The chain combines TRBV2 with TRBJ1-4; D gene uncertain. The ends were cut back, 6 bases at V and 4 bases at J, with 15 bases in the middle. There are 15 residues in the CDR3. Per germline, CDR1 SNHLY and CDR2 FYNNEI. The CDR3 sequence is CASSLVAGLNEKLFF. DNA of the CDR3: TGTGCCAGCAGCTTGGTGGCTGGGCTTAATGAAAAACTGTTTTTT.

The chain links TRBV7-3 to TRBJ2-7; D is uncertain. Deletions cut 3 bases from V and 7 bases from J, with 13 bases between. CDR3 length: 13 residues. Germline V CDR1 and CDR2: SGHTA, FQGTGA. CDR3 sequence reads: CASSFHPAWEQYF. The CDR3 bases are TGTGCCAGCAGCTTTCATCCCGCCTGGGAGCAGTACTTC.

The CDR3 loop is CASSHAGLTDTQYF. The DNA for the CDR3 is TGTGCCAGCAGTCATGCAGGGCTTACAGATACGCAGTATTTT. V usage is TRBV2 and J usage is TRBJ2-3; TRBD1 might be the D (5 bases). Germline assignment: CDR1 SNHLY and CDR2 FYNNEI. This CDR3 spans 14 amino acids. V lost 5 bases and J lost 3, with 12 bases in between.

The rearrangement uses TRBV10-1 and TRBJ1-5; D call uncertain. This CDR3 spans 13 amino acids. Germline CDR1 is WNHNN and CDR2 is SYGVQD (reference sequence). Trimming stripped 2 bases from V and 4 bases from J, with 6 bases between. CDR3 in amino acids: CASSENLNQPQHF. The CDR3 DNA reads as TGCGCCAGCAGTGAGAACCTAAATCAGCCCCAGCATTTT.

The chain is built from TRBV19 and TRBJ2-1; TRBD2 agrees at 8 bases. The germline V gene encodes CDR1 LNHDA and CDR2 SQIVND (reference sequence). The CDR3 is made up of 16 amino acids. With V trimmed by 3 bases and J by 11 bases, 15 bases remained unmatched. The CDR3 here is CASSIHSSGGSDQQFF. The CDR3 coding sequence is TGTGCCAGTAGTATTCATAGCAGCGGGGGCAGTGATCAGCAGTTCTTC.

The chain carries TRBV5-6 and TRBJ2-7, with TRBD1 matching 10 bases. V was pared by 0 bases and J by 6 bases, with 9 bases of the junction left unmatched. The germline V gene has CDR1 SGHDT and CDR2 YYEEEE. The CDR3 contains 16 residues. As DNA, the CDR3 is TGTGCCAGCAGCTTGGAGAGGGGGACAGGGGTCCCCGAGCAGTACTTC. The encoded protein is CASSLERGTGVPEQYF.

As regards this clonotype: A read error is possible here, since a much larger clone lies one base away. This chain connects TRBV25-1 to TRBJ1-5; TRBD1 is a possible D gene (5 bases). The V and J ends lost 6 bases and 5 bases respectively, with 11 bases between them. CDR3 size: 13 residues. Germline V lookup: CDR1 MGHDK, CDR2 SYGVNS. CDR3 DNA: TGTGCCAGCAGGGGGGTACGGGATCAGCCCCAGCATTTT. Translating gives CASRGVRDQPQHF.

To note about this clonotype: It is likely a read error, because the conserved phenylalanine at the end of the CDR3 is missing. Because the CDR3's place on the DNA is in doubt, the DNA is left out and the CDR3 is given as listed by TCRdb. The rearrangement uses TRBV7-2 and TRBJ2-5; no DNA check was done on the table's D call, TRBD1. A total of 12 residues make up the CDR3, ends included. CDR1 is SGHTA, CDR2 FQGNSA, per germline. Here the CDR3 reads CAGSVAGGTHYV.

This sequence joins TRBV7-8 and TRBJ2-7; D unclear. The CDR3 spans 17 residues. Trimming pared 0 bases from V and 7 bases from J, leaving 22 bases between. Germline V gives CDR1 SGHVS, CDR2 FQNEAQ. CDR3 DNA sequence: TGTGCCAGCAGCTTAGCGCCAAGGCCCGATACGCAGTATGAGCAGTACTTC. It translates to CASSLAPRPDTQYEQYF.

V usage is TRBV6-1 and J usage is TRBJ2-7; perhaps D is TRBD1 or TRBD2 (6 bases each). The CDR3 sequence is 16 residues long. Germline CDR1 reads MNHNS; CDR2 reads SASEGT. V was shortened by 6 bases and J by 2 bases, with 20 bases between the two germline ends. CDR3 sequence (DNA): TGTGCCAGCAGGGAGGGGGGCAGCTCGAGGACCTACGAGCAGTACTTC. Translating it yields CASREGGSSRTYEQYF.

A remark on this clonotype: Here the CDR3 omits its conserved ending phenylalanine or tryptophan, so a read error is the likely source. The DNA is omitted, as the CDR3 cannot be located on it reliably, and the CDR3 follows TCRdb's listing. The gene calls are TRBV15 and TRBJ2-3. With termini counted, the CDR3 has 16 amino acids. Germline-derived CDR1 and CDR2 are LNHNV and YYDKDF (reference sequence). The CDR3 is CATSRGREQGTQYFEP.

The J gene is TRBJ2-7, the V gene TRBV7-9, with a weak D call TRBD1 (7 bases). V lost 4 bases to trimming and J lost 3 bases, with 25 bases between them. CDR3 size: 18 residues. Germline V gene sequence: CDR1 SEHNR, CDR2 FQNEAQ (reference sequence). In nucleotides, the CDR3 is TGTGCCAGCAGCTGGCGTCCAGGGGGGAAATCTCGCTACTACGAGCAGTACGTC. It specifies CASSWRPGGKSRYYEQYV.

A remark on this clonotype: The junction does not match germline at one end; this may be a read error. The rearrangement links TRBV7-8 to TRBJ2-6; D unresolved. There are 16 residues in the CDR3. Germline V gene sequence: CDR1 SGHVS, CDR2 FQNEAQ. Here the CDR3 DNA reads TGTGCCAGCAGCTTAGCGGGTGGCTCCGATGCCAAGGTCCTGACTTTC. Its protein is CASSLAGGSDAKVLTF.